Listed below are T cell receptor beta chains from one sample, sequenced in a study of CD8 T cells in ankylosing spondylitis. TCRdb used MiXCR to reprocess the 5' RACE reads, holding one entry per CDR3 protein. This sample has fewer than 550,000 distinct CDR3 sequences, with roughly 5.2% found just once. What was sequenced was blood, either unsorted or a sorted T cell fraction (not recorded which). Receptors originate from a male donor with ankylosing spondylitis. The CDR3 runs from the conserved cysteine through the conserved F or W. The D gene is left open where the match is weak. Expanded clones get a size class; other rows say once, few or many, or leave the size out.

>many|TRBV20-1|TRBJ2-7|.
CSAVTAESYEQYF
TGCAGTGCTGTTACGGCAGAGTCCTACGAGCAGTACTTC
>many|TRBV4-1|TRBJ2-2|.
CASSPMGGLNTGELFF
TGCGCCAGCAGCCCTATGGGGGGACTGAACACCGGGGAGCTGTTTTTT
>few|TRBV25-1|TRBJ2-1|.
CASSEYRGSYNEQFF
TGTGCCAGCAGTGAATATAGGGGGTCCTACAATGAGCAGTTCTTC
>many|TRBV4-3|TRBJ2-5|TRBD2
CASSQVRGSAETQYF
TGCGCCAGCAGCCAAGTTCGCGGGAGCGCAGAGACCCAGTACTTC
>many|TRBV7-2|TRBJ1-4|TRBD1
CASSRSGTGHEKLFF
TGTGCCAGCAGTCGGTCCGGGACAGGGCATGAAAAACTGTTTTTT
>few|TRBV7-2|TRBJ2-7|.
CASSFGRGEQYF
TGTGCCAGCAGCTTTGGCAGGGGAGAGCAGTACTTC
>few|TRBV7-8|TRBJ1-2|.
CASSLGRGRRSPNYGYTF
TGTGCCAGCAGCTTGGGGCGGGGGCGCCGGTCTCCGAACTATGGCTACACCTTC
>many|TRBV29-1|TRBJ2-1|.
CSELTSYNEQFF
TGCAGCGAACTGACTAGTTACAATGAGCAGTTCTTC
>few|TRBV4-3|TRBJ2-1|.
CASSFLSSLAGGDEQFF
TGCGCCAGCAGCTTCTTATCGTCACTAGCCGGGGGCGATGAGCAGTTCTTC
>few|TRBV16|TRBJ2-5|.
CASSQWVETQYF
TGTGCCAGCAGCCAGTGGGTGGAGACCCAGTACTTC
>.|TRBV7-3|TRBJ2-3|.
CASSGRGAGTDTQYF
TGTGCCAGCAGCGGACGGGGGGCCGGCACAGATACGCAGTATTTT
>many|TRBV4-3|TRBJ2-3|.
CASSQVFGGRNTDTQYF
TGCGCCAGCAGCCAAGTCTTCGGGGGACGTAACACAGATACGCAGTATTTT
>many|TRBV5-1|TRBJ1-1|.
CASSWGTVDTEAFF
TGCGCCAGCAGCTGGGGTACGGTGGACACTGAAGCTTTCTTT
>.|TRBV7-9|TRBJ2-1|TRBD2
CASSAAGAGHNEQFF
TGTGCCAGCAGCGCGGCGGGAGCAGGGCACAATGAGCAGTTCTTC
>many|TRBV9|TRBJ1-4|.
CASSVGSPGRLFF
TGTGCCAGCAGCGTAGGGTCCCCCGGGAGACTGTTTTTT
>many|TRBV29-1|TRBJ2-3|TRBD2
CSALAGVGDTQYF
TGCAGCGCTCTAGCGGGAGTTGGAGATACGCAGTATTTT
>many|TRBV7-3|TRBJ1-2|.
CASSAVFGYTF
TGTGCCAGCAGCGCGGTCTTTGGCTACACCTTC
>many|TRBV5-1|TRBJ2-6|.
CASSLGYSSGANVLTF
TGCGCCAGCAGCTTAGGATATAGTTCTGGGGCCAACGTCCTGACTTTC
>many|TRBV5-1|TRBJ1-2|.
CASSLLQSDGYTF
TGCGCCAGCAGCTTGTTACAGTCAGATGGCTACACCTTC
>.|TRBV6-1|TRBJ2-7|TRBD2
CARGLAVIHSYEQYF
TGTGCCCGAGGCCTAGCGGTGATCCATTCCTACGAGCAGTACTTC
>many|TRBV7-2|TRBJ2-7|TRBD2
CASGRLAVSSYEQYF
TGTGCCAGCGGCCGACTAGCGGTTAGCTCCTACGAGCAGTACTTC
>many|TRBV20-1|TRBJ2-7|TRBD2
CSAKGRGSYEQYF
TGCAGTGCTAAGGGGAGGGGCTCCTACGAGCAGTACTTC
>many|TRBV20-1|TRBJ2-3|.
CSARVQDTQYF
TGCAGTGCTAGGGTACAAGATACGCAGTATTTT
>few|TRBV28|TRBJ2-7|.
CASSPRRYEQYF
TGTGCCAGCAGTCCCCGGCGCTACGAGCAGTACTTC
>.|TRBV20-1|TRBJ1-6|TRBD1
CSARPGQSPLHF
TGCAGTGCTAGACCGGGACAGTCACCCCTCCACTTT
>many|TRBV12-3/TRBV12-4|TRBJ1-1|.
CASSFGGGVMNTEAFF
TGTGCCAGCAGTTTCGGCGGTGGAGTTATGAACACTGAAGCTTTCTTT
>.|TRBV11-2|TRBJ2-5|.
CASSPGGAQYF
TGTGCCAGCAGCCCCGGAGGAGCCCAGTACTTC
>many|TRBV5-1|TRBJ1-3|TRBD1
CASSLAAWTGLSGNTIYF
TGCGCCAGCAGCTTGGCCGCTTGGACAGGGCTCTCTGGAAACACCATATATTTT
>many|TRBV18|TRBJ2-5|.
CASSQETGQETQYF
TGTGCCAGCTCCCAAGAGACAGGTCAGGAGACCCAGTACTTC
>many|TRBV5-1|TRBJ2-1|.
CASSQTTGPRKEQFF
TGCGCCAGCAGTCAGACTACGGGACCGCGAAAGGAGCAGTTCTTC
>few|TRBV27|TRBJ2-5|TRBD1
CASSPIFTGGAWSETQYF
TGTGCCAGCAGTCCTATTTTCACAGGGGGCGCTTGGAGTGAGACCCAGTACTTC
>many|TRBV29-1|TRBJ2-4|TRBD1
CSVEDTGVGNIQYF
TGCAGCGTTGAAGATACAGGGGTGGGTAACATTCAGTACTTC
>many|TRBV5-1|TRBJ2-1|.
CATRDGGELNEQFF
TGCGCCACCAGGGACGGGGGAGAGCTTAATGAGCAGTTCTTC
>many|TRBV20-1|TRBJ2-2|.
CSAVPAEEGSRELFF
TGCAGTGCCGTGCCGGCGGAAGAAGGGAGTAGGGAGCTGTTTTTT
>many|TRBV7-2|TRBJ2-1|.
CASSQSARGGEQFF
TGTGCCAGCAGCCAAAGTGCCAGGGGAGGTGAGCAGTTCTTC
>few|TRBV28|TRBJ2-7|TRBD2
CASSRRSGGRGYEQYF
TGTGCCAGCAGCCGCAGAAGCGGCGGGAGGGGGTACGAGCAGTACTTC
>many|TRBV5-1|TRBJ2-7|.
CASSLDTGNEQYF
TGCGCCAGCAGCTTGGACACAGGGAACGAGCAGTACTTC
>many|TRBV29-1|TRBJ2-7|.
CSVLADGFIEQYF
TGCAGCGTGCTTGCCGACGGGTTCATCGAGCAGTACTTC
>.|TRBV5-5|TRBJ2-2|.
CASSLGGQGPGELFF
TGTGCCAGCAGCTTGGGAGGGCAGGGCCCCGGGGAGCTGTTTTTT
>.|TRBV5-1|TRBJ1-5|.
CASSSKRLNQPQHF
TGCGCCAGCAGCTCGAAGAGACTCAATCAGCCCCAGCATTTT
>.|TRBV6-5|TRBJ1-6|.
CASSYLGSSYNSPLHF
TGTGCCAGCAGTTATCTGGGGTCCTCCTATAATTCACCCCTCCACTTT
>many|TRBV6-2/TRBV6-3|TRBJ1-2|.
CASSLWKPSGYTF
TGTGCCAGCAGCCTATGGAAGCCCAGTGGCTACACCTTC
>many|TRBV9|TRBJ2-1|TRBD2
CASSAPGGGLSNEQFF
TGTGCCAGCAGCGCACCGGGGGGGGGCCTGAGCAATGAGCAGTTCTTC
>many|TRBV12-3/TRBV12-4|TRBJ1-2|.
CASSPGLLRGYTF
TGTGCCAGCAGCCCTGGACTGCTTCGGGGCTACACCTTC
>many|TRBV7-9|TRBJ1-1|.
CASSLEGFPGGEAFF
TGTGCCAGCAGCTTAGAAGGGTTCCCCGGTGGTGAAGCTTTCTTT